Listed here is a single TCR beta chain. CDR3 length equals 13 residues. The V end lost 6 bases, the J end lost 3 bases, and 12 bases lay between the germline ends. CDR1 is MRHNA and CDR2 is SNTAGT in the germline V gene. This entry is derived from a study of cytomegalovirus exposure and HLA in healthy donors. PCR involved 60 Vbeta and 13 Jbeta primers. Measured with immunoSEQ multiplex PCR; TCRdb has only the in-frame clones, and not every one. The sample lists some 66,000 clones; roughly 80% were seen once. The sequence was collected from a man aged 55 to 70 in good health and CMV-seropositive. The chain combines TRBV6-4 with TRBJ2-7, with D tentatively TRBD1 (5 bases). The sequencing input was PBMCs. CDR3 loop: CASRETVFYEQYF. The CDR3 bases are TGTGCCAGCAGGGAGACAGTCTTCTACGAGCAGTACTTC.